The 9 T cell receptor beta chains presented below share a single source sample, sequenced in a study of blood T cells in healthy people across ages. It was with a sample-barcoded 5' primer and a J-beta primer mix that a second PCR of about 6 to 12 cycles was run. A single record per CDR3 protein comes from TCRdb applying MiXCR to the 5' RACE reads. This repertoire shows roughly 550,000 distinct CDR3 sequences, approximately 25% found once; its top ten account for around 10%. In addition, the sample was reused for a study of T cells of mothers and their children.

Sequencing was done on a sample of blood. These receptors were obtained from a boy younger than 18 in good health.

Of note for this clonotype: The junction shows a germline mismatch at one end, possibly a read error. This rearrangement joins TRBV7-9 to TRBJ1-1, with D tentatively TRBD1 (6 bases). Germline CDR1 SEHNR, CDR2 FQNEAQ (reference sequence). There are 15 residues in the CDR3. The chain's CDR3 is CVSSRSPQGDTEAFF. In DNA, the CDR3 is TGTGTCAGCAGCCGATCCCCACAGGGAGACACTGAAGCTTTCTTT.

V gene TRBV7-2 combines with J gene TRBJ2-2, with unresolved D. V shed 5 bases and J shed 5 bases, with 15 bases lying between them. Germline CDR1 reads SGHTA; CDR2 reads FQGNSA. CDR3 length: 15 residues. For the CDR3, the DNA is TGTGCCAGCAGCCCTTCCTCATGGGGTACCGGGGAGCTGTTTTTT. Residues: CASSPSSWGTGELFF.

This clonotype was counted between two and nine times. This chain connects TRBV10-3 to TRBJ1-6; D might be TRBD1 (5 bases). Germline V gives CDR1 ENHRY, CDR2 SYGVKD. V shed 6 bases and J shed 7 bases, with 13 bases lying between them. This CDR3 spans 14 amino acids. CDR3 DNA: TGTGCCATCAGCGGGGACGGAGGAAATTCACCCCTCCACTTT. Protein product: CAISGDGGNSPLHF.

This chain connects TRBV9 to TRBJ2-1; D gene uncertain. The germline gives CDR1 SGDLS, CDR2 YYNGEE. V was trimmed by 7 bases and J by 8 bases, leaving 4 bases between them. The CDR3 totals 9 residues. CDR3 sequence: CASGHEQFF. The CDR3 region has the DNA TGTGCCAGCGGACATGAGCAGTTCTTC. The whole variable domain, remainder taken from reference TRBV9 and TRBJ2-1, is DSGVTQTPKHLITATGQRVTLRCSPRSGDLSVYWYQQSLDQGLQFLIQYYNGEERAKGNILERFSAQQFPDLHSELNLSSLELGDSALYFCASGHEQFFGPGTRLTVL.

This clonotype has only a few counts. The genes are TRBV12-3 or TRBV12-4 and TRBJ2-7, with 9 nucleotides matching TRBD2. After removal of 6 bases from V and 2 bases from J, the junction contained 5 bases not matched to a gene. This CDR3 is built from 14 residues. This CDR3 reads CASRSTSGTYEQYF. CDR3 in DNA: TGTGCCAGCAGGTCGACTAGCGGAACCTACGAGCAGTACTTC.

A few counts support this clonotype. The CDR3 DNA sequence: TGCGCCAGCAGCCAAGGGTCTAGCGCCTACAATGAGCAGTTCTTC. Amino acids: CASSQGSSAYNEQFF. This rearrangement joins TRBV4-3 to TRBJ2-1; tentative D call: TRBD2 (6 bases). The ends were cut back, 1 base at V and 2 bases at J, with 9 bases in the middle. The CDR3 loop spans 15 amino acids. Per germline, CDR1 LGHNA and CDR2 YSLEER.

A note on this clonotype: One end of the junction is discordant with germline, which a read error may explain. J is TRBJ1-4 and V is TRBV5-1; no definite D call. The V gene's germline CDR1 is SGHRS and CDR2 YFSETQ. There are 15 residues in the CDR3. CDR3 protein: CASSLAGSTNEELFF. The CDR3 DNA is TGCGCCAGCAGCTTGGCCGGCTCAACTAATGAAGAACTGTTTTTT. The whole variable domain, remainder taken from reference TRBV5-1 and TRBJ1-4, is KAGVTQTPRYLIKTRGQQVTLSCSPISGHRSVSWYQQTPGQGLQFLFEYFSETQRNKGNFPGRFSGRQFSNSRSEMNVSTLELGDSALYLCASSLAGSTNEELFFGSGTQLSVL.

The chain carries TRBV28 and TRBJ1-2; weak D call: TRBD1 (6 bases). CDR3 size: 17 residues. Per the germline V gene, CDR1 is MDHEN and CDR2 is SYDVKM. Trimming stripped 5 bases from V and 4 bases from J, with 23 bases between. The CDR3 loop is CASSLPRTASRFYGYTF. The CDR3 nucleotides read TGTGCCAGCAGTCTCCCTAGGACAGCCTCGAGATTCTATGGCTACACCTTC.

This clonotype appeared many times. The J gene is TRBJ1-2, the V gene TRBV29-1; TRBD1 aligns across 8 bases. The CDR3 is 15 residues long. Losses at the gene ends were 1 base for V and 2 bases for J; bases not matched to a gene: 6. Germline CDR1 is SQVTM and CDR2 is ANQGSEA. The CDR3 region has the DNA TGCAGCGTTGAAGGGGCACGGACAGGGAACTATGGCTACACCTTC. It translates to CSVEGARTGNYGYTF.